This section outlines one T cell receptor beta chain sequence together with its context. Its antigen is still unknown. CDR3 size: 12 residues. The V gene lost 4 bases and the J gene lost 2 bases, with 6 bases spanning the gap. CDR1 and CDR2 (germline): SGHDT, YYEEEE. TCR alpha and TCR beta cDNA libraries carrying sample barcodes and UMIs came from 5'RACE with constant-segment primers. Each CDR3 protein is one row after TCRdb ran MiXCR on the 5' RACE reads. The profile covers approximately 260,000 distinct CDR3 sequences, with roughly a sixth appearing a single time and around a fifth taken by the ten largest. The sample belongs to a study of T-cell memory formation after mild COVID-19. Study details: TCR clusters were mostly confined to one donor each. Whole-study findings and limits: The study detected some responding clones in pre-infection memory, suggesting cross-reactive memory joined. Contracting CD4+ clones were located mainly in CM and EM, and CD8+ clones in EMRA.

The J gene is TRBJ1-2, the V gene TRBV5-6; D unclear. This sequence originates from a young man who had mild COVID-19 (a few samples of this study predate the infection). Cell type and time point are not known. The sequencing sample was made of PBMCs or a T cell subset sorted from them (not recorded which). CDR3: CASSNRNYGYTF. DNA for the CDR3: TGTGCCAGCAGCAACAGAAACTATGGCTACACCTTC.